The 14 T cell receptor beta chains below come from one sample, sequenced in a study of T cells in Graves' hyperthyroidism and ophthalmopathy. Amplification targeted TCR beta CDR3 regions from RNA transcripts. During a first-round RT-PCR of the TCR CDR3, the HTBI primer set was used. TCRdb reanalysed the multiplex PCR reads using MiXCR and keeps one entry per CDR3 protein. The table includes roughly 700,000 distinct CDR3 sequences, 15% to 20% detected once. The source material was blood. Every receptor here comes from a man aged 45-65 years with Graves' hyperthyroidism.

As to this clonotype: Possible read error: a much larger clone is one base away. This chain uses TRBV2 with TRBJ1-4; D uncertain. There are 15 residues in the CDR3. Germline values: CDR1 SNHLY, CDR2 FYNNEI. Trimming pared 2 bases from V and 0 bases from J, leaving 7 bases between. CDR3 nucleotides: TGTGCCAGCAGTGAAACTCCGGCAACTAATGAAAAACTGTTTTTT. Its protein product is CASSETPATNEKLFF.

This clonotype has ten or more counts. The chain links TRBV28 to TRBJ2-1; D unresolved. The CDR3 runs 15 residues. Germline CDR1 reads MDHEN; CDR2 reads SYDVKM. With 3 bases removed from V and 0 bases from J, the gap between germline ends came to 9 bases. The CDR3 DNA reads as TGTGCCAGCAGTTTCATCAAGAGCTCCTACAATGAGCAGTTCTTC. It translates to CASSFIKSSYNEQFF.

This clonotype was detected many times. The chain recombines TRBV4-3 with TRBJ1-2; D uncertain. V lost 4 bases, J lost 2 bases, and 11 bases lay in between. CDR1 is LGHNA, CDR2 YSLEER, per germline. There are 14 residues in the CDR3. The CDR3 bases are TGCGCCAGCAGCCCCTATACGGACAACTATGGCTACACCTTC. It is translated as CASSPYTDNYGYTF.

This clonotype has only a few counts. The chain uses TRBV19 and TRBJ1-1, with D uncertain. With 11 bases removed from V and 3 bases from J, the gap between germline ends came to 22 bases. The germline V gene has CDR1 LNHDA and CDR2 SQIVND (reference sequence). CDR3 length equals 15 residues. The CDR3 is CASRETLDGYTEAFF. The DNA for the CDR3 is TGTGCCTCCCGGGAGACGCTCGATGGGTACACTGAAGCTTTCTTT.

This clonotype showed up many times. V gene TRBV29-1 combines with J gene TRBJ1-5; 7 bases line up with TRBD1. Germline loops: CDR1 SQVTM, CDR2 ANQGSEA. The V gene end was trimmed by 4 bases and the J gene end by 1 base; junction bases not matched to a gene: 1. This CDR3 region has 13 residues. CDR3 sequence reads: CSVAGQSNQPQHF. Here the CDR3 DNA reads TGCAGCGTTGCGGGACAGAGCAATCAGCCCCAGCATTTT.

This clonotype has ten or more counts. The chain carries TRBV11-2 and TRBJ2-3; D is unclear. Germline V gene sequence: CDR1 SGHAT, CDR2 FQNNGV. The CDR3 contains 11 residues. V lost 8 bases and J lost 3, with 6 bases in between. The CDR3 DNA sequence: TGTGCCAGCGGCCCGACAGATACGCAGTATTTT. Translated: CASGPTDTQYF.

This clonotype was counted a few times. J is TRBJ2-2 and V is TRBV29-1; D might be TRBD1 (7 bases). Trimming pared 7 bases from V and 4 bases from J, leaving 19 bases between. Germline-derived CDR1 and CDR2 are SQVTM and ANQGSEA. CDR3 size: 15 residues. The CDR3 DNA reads TGCAGCGGGAGGGAAGGGGGCGTTGGCACCGGGGAGCTGTTTTTT. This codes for CSGREGGVGTGELFF.

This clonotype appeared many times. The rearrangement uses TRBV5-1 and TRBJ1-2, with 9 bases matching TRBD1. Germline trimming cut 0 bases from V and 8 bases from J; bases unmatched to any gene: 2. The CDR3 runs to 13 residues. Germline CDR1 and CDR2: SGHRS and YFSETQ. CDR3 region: CASSLDRGQGYTF. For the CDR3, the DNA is TGCGCCAGCAGCTTGGACAGGGGGCAAGGCTACACCTTC.

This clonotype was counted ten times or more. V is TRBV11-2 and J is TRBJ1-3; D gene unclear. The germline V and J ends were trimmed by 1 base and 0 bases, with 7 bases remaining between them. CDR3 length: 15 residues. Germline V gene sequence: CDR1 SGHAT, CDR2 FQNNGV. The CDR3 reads CASSLGLLSGNTIYF. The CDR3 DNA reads TGTGCCAGCAGCTTAGGCCTGCTCTCTGGAAACACCATATATTTT.

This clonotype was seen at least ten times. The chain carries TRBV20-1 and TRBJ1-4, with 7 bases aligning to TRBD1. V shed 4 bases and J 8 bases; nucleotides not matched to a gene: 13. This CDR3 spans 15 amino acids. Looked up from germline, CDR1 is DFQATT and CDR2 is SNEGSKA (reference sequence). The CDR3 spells CSANRPTGSYEKLFF. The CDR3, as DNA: TGCAGTGCTAACCGACCGACAGGGTCGTACGAAAAACTGTTTTTT.

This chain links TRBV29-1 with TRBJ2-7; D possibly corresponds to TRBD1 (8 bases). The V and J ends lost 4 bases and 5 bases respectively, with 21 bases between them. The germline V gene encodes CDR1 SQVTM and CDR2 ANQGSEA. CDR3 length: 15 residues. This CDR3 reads CSVGGGTGGGHEQYF. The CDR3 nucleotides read TGCAGCGTTGGGGGGGGGACAGGAGGAGGGCACGAGCAGTACTTC.

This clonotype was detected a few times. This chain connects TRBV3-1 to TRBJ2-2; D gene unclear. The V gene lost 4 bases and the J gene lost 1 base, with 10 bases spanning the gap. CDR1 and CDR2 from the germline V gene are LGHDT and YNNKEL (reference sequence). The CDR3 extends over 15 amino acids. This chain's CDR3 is CASSPLLLNTGELFF. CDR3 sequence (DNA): TGTGCCAGCAGCCCCCTCCTACTGAACACCGGGGAGCTGTTTTTT.

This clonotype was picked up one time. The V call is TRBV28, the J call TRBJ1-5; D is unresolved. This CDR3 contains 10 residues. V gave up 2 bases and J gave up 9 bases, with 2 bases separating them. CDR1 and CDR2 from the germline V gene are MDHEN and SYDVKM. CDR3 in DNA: TGTGCCAGCAGTTTAAGGCCCCAGCATTTT. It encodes CASSLRPQHF.

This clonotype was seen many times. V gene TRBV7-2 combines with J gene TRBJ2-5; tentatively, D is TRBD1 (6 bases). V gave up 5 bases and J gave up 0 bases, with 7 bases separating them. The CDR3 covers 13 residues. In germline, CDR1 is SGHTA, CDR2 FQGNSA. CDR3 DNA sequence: TGTGCCAGCAGCCAGGGGTACCAAGAGACCCAGTACTTC. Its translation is CASSQGYQETQYF.